This TCR beta chain was sequenced for a study of T cell responses to AZD1222 COVID-19 vaccine. Study-wide results and caveats: At 160-218 and 743-854, vaccine-associated CD4 TCRs were dominant, and they spanned spike. Clonal diversity may have been underestimated in mostly white British donors.

Assay: immunoSEQ multiplex PCR; the TCRdb copy retains only in-frame clones and omits some. The table shows 70,000 to 90,000 clones, with around 85% occurring only once. Per germline, CDR1 MNHNY and CDR2 SVGAGI (reference sequence). Trimming took 5 bases from V and 6 from J, leaving 11 bases between them. The CDR3 contains 13 residues. Concerning this clone: Its matching antigen is unknown.

The sequence came from an adult who received the AZD1222 COVID-19 vaccine. The material sequenced was peripheral blood, taken 28 days after the second AZD1222 dose. V is TRBV6-6 and J is TRBJ1-5, with D maybe TRBD1 (6 bases). The CDR3 spells CASSPGGAQPQHF. The DNA for the CDR3 is TGTGCCAGCAGTCCGGGGGGGGCTCAGCCCCAGCATTTT.